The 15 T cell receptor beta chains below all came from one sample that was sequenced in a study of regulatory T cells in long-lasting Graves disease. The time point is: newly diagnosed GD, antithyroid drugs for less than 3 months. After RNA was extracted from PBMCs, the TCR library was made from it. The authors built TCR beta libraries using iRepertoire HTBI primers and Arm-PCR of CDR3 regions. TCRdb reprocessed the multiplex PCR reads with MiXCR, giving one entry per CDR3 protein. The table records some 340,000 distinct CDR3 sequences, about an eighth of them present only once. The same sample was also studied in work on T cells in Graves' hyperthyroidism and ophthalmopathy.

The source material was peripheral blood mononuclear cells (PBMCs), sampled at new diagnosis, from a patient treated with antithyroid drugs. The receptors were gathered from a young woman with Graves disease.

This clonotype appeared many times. CDR3 protein: CASSSAPRGHGNTIYF. The DNA of the CDR3 is TGTGCCAGCAGTTCGGCCCCGAGGGGGCACGGAAACACCATATATTTT. The chain couples TRBV11-2 to TRBJ1-3, with 7 bases fitting TRBD1. CDR1 is SGHAT, CDR2 FQNNGV, per germline. Trimming took 6 bases from V and 4 from J; bases not matched to a gene: 12. This CDR3 is 16 amino acids long.

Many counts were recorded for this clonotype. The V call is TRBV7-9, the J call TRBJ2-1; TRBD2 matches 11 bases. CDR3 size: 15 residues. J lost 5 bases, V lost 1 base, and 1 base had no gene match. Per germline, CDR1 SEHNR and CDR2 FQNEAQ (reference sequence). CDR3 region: CASSLVLAGDNEQFF. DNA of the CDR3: TGTGCCAGCAGCTTAGTACTAGCGGGAGACAATGAGCAGTTCTTC.

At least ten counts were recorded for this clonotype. CDR3 sequence: CASRIQGGTEAFF. The CDR3 bases are TGTGCCAGCAGAATACAGGGCGGCACTGAAGCTTTCTTT. The chain recombines TRBV28 with TRBJ1-1, with a weak D call TRBD1 (6 bases). Germline V gene sequence: CDR1 MDHEN, CDR2 SYDVKM. CDR3 length: 13 residues. Trimming removed 6 bases at V and 4 bases at J, with 12 bases between.

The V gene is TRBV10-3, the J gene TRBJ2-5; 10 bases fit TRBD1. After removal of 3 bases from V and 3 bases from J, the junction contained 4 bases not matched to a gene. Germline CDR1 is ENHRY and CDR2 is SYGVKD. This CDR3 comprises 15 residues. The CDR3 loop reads CAISDTGTGEETQYF. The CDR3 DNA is TGTGCCATCAGTGACACGGGGACAGGGGAAGAGACCCAGTACTTC.

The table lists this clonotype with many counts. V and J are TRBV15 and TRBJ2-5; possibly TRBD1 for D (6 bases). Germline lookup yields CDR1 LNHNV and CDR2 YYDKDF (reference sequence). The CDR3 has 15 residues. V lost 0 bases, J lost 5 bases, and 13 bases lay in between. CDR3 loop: CATSRDNGGMETQYF. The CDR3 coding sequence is TGTGCCACCAGCAGAGATAATGGGGGCATGGAGACCCAGTACTTC.

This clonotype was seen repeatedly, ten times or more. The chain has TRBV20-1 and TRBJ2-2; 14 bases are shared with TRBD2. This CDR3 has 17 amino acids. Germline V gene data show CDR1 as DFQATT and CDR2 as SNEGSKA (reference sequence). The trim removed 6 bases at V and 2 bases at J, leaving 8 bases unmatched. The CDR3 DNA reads TGCAGTGCACCTTCCGGGACTAGCGGGGGCAACACCGGGGAGCTGTTTTTT. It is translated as CSAPSGTSGGNTGELFF.

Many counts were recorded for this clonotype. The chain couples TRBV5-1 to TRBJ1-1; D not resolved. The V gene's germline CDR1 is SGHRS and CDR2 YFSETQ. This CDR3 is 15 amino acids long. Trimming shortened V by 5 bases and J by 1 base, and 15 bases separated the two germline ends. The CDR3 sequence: CASSLFRVPNTEAFF. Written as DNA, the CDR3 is TGCGCCAGCAGTTTATTTCGGGTGCCGAACACTGAAGCTTTCTTT.

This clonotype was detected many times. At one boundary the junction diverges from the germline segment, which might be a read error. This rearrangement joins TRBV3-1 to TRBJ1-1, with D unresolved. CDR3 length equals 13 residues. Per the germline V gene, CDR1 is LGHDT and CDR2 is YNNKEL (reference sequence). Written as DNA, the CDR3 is TGTGCCAGCACCCAAATAGGGAACACTGAAGCTTTCTTT. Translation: CASTQIGNTEAFF.

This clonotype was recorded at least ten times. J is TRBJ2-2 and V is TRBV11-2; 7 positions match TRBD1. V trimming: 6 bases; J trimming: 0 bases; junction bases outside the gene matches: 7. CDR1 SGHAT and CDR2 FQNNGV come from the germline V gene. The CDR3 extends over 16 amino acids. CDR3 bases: TGTGCCAGCAGATCATACAGGGGATCGAACACCGGGGAGCTGTTTTTT. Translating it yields CASRSYRGSNTGELFF.

CDR3 nucleotides: TGTGCCAGCAGCTCGCCGGCAGGAGTGACTGAAGCTTTCTTT. Amino acid sequence: CASSSPAGVTEAFF. V is TRBV7-9 and J is TRBJ1-1; D uncertain. V shed 4 bases and J shed 5 bases, with 14 bases lying between them. This CDR3 comprises 14 residues. The germline CDR1 and CDR2 sequences are SEHNR and FQNEAQ (reference sequence).

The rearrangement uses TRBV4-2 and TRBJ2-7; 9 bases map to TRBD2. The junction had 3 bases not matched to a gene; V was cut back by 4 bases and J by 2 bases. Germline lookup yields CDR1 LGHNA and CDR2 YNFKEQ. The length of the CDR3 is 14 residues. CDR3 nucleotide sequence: TGTGCCAGCAGCCCAGGCGGGAGGGCCTACGAGCAGTACTTC. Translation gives CASSPGGRAYEQYF.

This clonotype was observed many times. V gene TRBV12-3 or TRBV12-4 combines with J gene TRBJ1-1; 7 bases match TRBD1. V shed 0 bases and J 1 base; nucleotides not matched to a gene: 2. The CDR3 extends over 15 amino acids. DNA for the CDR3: TGTGCCAGCAGTTTAGCAAACAGGGGGAACACTGAAGCTTTCTTT. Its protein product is CASSLANRGNTEAFF.

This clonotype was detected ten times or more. CDR3 nucleotides: TGTGCCAGCAGCTTAGTTCGAAAGGGAGTCGGGACCCAGTACTTC. Encoded protein: CASSLVRKGVGTQYF. This rearrangement joins TRBV11-2 to TRBJ2-5; a weak D match, TRBD2 (5 bases). This CDR3 contains 15 residues. Trimming took 1 base from V and 7 from J, leaving 16 bases between them. CDR1 is SGHAT, CDR2 FQNNGV, per germline. Complete variable domain (other parts from reference TRBV11-2 and TRBJ2-5): EAGVAQSPRYKIIEKRQSVAFWCNPISGHATLYWYQQILGQGPKLLIQFQNNGVVDDSQLPKDRFSAERLKGVDSTLKIQPAKLEDSAVYLCASSLVRKGVGTQYFGPGTRLLVL.

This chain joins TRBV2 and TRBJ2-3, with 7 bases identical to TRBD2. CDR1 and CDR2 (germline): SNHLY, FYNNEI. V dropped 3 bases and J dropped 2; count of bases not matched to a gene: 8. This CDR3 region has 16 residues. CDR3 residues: CASSDLQRGYTDTQYF. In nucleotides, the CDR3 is TGTGCCAGCAGTGATTTGCAGCGGGGATACACAGATACGCAGTATTTT.

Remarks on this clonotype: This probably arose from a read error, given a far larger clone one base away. The DNA of the CDR3 is TGTGCCAGCACAAAGACAGGGCTCCTCCCCGTTGCGCTTCCGCACTTC. The encoded protein is CASTKTGLLPVALPHF. The genes are TRBV12-3 or TRBV12-4 and TRBJ2-1; 7 positions agree with TRBD1. CDR3 length equals 16 residues.